The 10 T cell receptor beta chains below all came from one sample that was sequenced in a study of cytomegalovirus exposure and HLA in healthy donors. In the PCR, 60 Vbeta and 13 Jbeta primers were used. TCRdb's copy holds only in-frame clones and misses some; the assay was immunoSEQ multiplex PCR. The sample holds 85,000 to 95,000 clones, roughly 70% seen once. Source material: PBMCs. The receptors derive from a man younger than 45 in good health and CMV-seropositive.

The rearrangement uses TRBV29-1 and TRBJ2-5; D call uncertain. This CDR3 spans 13 amino acids. The germline V and J ends were trimmed by 3 bases and 4 bases, with 12 bases remaining between them. The germline V gene has CDR1 SQVTM and CDR2 ANQGSEA. The CDR3 sequence is CSVDLTRGETQYF. DNA for the CDR3: TGCAGCGTTGACTTGACTCGAGGAGAGACCCAGTACTTC.

V and J are TRBV7-2 and TRBJ2-6; D perhaps matches TRBD1 (5 bases). Germline V gene lookup returns CDR1 SGHTA and CDR2 FQGNSA. V lost 5 bases to trimming and J lost 1 base, with 9 bases between them. This CDR3 has 15 residues. The CDR3 sequence is CASSPQGSGANVLTF. In nucleotides, the CDR3 is TGTGCCAGCAGCCCCCAGGGATCTGGGGCCAACGTCCTGACTTTC.

This clone was recorded a few times. This chain connects TRBV20-1 to TRBJ2-2; no clear D. From germline, CDR1 is DFQATT and CDR2 SNEGSKA (reference sequence). CDR3 length equals 11 residues. V lost 3 bases and J 7 bases, leaving 6 bases between the germline ends. Here the CDR3 DNA reads TGCAGTGCTAGCCCTTTCGGGGAGCTGTTTTTT. Its translation: CSASPFGELFF.

This rearrangement joins TRBV18 to TRBJ2-2; D call uncertain. The CDR3 runs to 14 residues. Germline CDR1 KGHSH, CDR2 LQKENI. The V gene lost 3 bases and the J gene lost 5 bases, with 10 bases spanning the gap. CDR3 amino acids: CASSPPIETGELFF. DNA for the CDR3: TGTGCCAGCTCACCCCCAATTGAGACCGGGGAGCTGTTTTTT.

This rearrangement joins TRBV4-2 to TRBJ2-5; 13 bases are shared with TRBD2. With 3 bases clipped from V and 5 bases from J, the junction kept 9 bases outside the gene matches. This CDR3 is built from 17 residues. Germline V gives CDR1 LGHNA, CDR2 YNFKEQ. The CDR3 region has the DNA TGTGCCAGCAGCCAGGCAAGGGGACTAGCGGGACCGGAGACCCAGTACTTC. Its protein product is CASSQARGLAGPETQYF.

This clone has a handful of counts. DNA of the CDR3: TGTGCCTGGAGTGTAACTAACTACAATGAGCAGTTCTTC. Translated: CAWSVTNYNEQFF. The chain uses TRBV30 and TRBJ2-1, with unresolved D. The V and J ends lost 0 bases and 3 bases respectively, with 6 bases between them. Germline values: CDR1 GTSNPN, CDR2 SVGIG (reference sequence). The CDR3 extends over 13 amino acids.

This sequence joins TRBV7-3 and TRBJ2-1; TRBD2 matches at 7 bases. The CDR3 is made up of 16 amino acids. V was clipped by 5 bases and J by 1 base; unmatched bases: 8. The germline gives CDR1 SGHTA, CDR2 FQGTGA. The CDR3, as DNA: TGTGCCAGCAGCGCAAAGACTAGCTCGTCCTACAATGAGCAGTTCTTC. As protein: CASSAKTSSSYNEQFF.

This rearrangement joins TRBV19 to TRBJ1-1; 9 nucleotides match TRBD1. The CDR3 runs to 15 residues. Germline CDR1 reads LNHDA; CDR2 reads SQIVND (reference sequence). V lost 1 base, J lost 4 bases, and 4 bases stayed unmatched. The chain's CDR3 is CASSIGGTGSTEAFF. The CDR3 DNA follows: TGTGCCAGTAGTATAGGGGGGACAGGGAGCACTGAAGCTTTCTTT. Drawing the rest from reference TRBV19 and TRBJ1-1, the complete variable domain is DGGITQSPKYLFRKEGQNVTLSCEQNLNHDAMYWYRQDPGQGLRLIYYSQIVNDFQKGDIAEGYSVSREKKESFPLTVTSAQKNPTAFYLCASSIGGTGSTEAFFGQGTRLTVV.

This clone occurred a few times. The V gene is TRBV2, the J gene TRBJ2-5, with 9 bases aligning to TRBD1. The CDR3 loop spans 16 amino acids. Germline V gene sequence: CDR1 SNHLY, CDR2 FYNNEI. J gave up 6 bases and V 3 bases, and 11 bases lay outside the gene matches. The CDR3 nucleotides are TGTGCCAGCAGTGATGGTCTGGACAGGGGTGGGAAGACCCAGTACTTC. This encodes CASSDGLDRGGKTQYF. Together with reference TRBV2 and TRBJ2-5, the CDR3 gives the full variable domain: EPEVTQTPSHQVTQMGQEVILRCVPISNHLYFYWYRQILGQKVEFLVSFYNNEISEKSEIFDDQFSVERPDGSNFTLKIRSTKLEDSAMYFCASSDGLDRGGKTQYFGPGTRLLVL.

This chain joins TRBV4-1 and TRBJ1-6; 8 nucleotides match TRBD1. Germline V gene data show CDR1 as MGHRA and CDR2 as YSYEKL. The CDR3 is 16 amino acids. The V segment lost 0 bases and the J segment 10 bases; nucleotides outside the gene matches: 8. The CDR3 loop reads CASSQDWGGTGSPLHF. CDR3 bases: TGCGCCAGCAGCCAAGATTGGGGAGGGACAGGATCACCCCTCCACTTT.